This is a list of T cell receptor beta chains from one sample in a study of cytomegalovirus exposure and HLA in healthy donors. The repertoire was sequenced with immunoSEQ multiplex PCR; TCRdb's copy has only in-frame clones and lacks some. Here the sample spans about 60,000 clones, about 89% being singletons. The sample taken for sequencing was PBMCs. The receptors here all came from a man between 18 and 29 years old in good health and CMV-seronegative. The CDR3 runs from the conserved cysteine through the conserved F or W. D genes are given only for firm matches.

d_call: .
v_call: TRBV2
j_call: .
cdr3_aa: CASRRTGPHEQYF

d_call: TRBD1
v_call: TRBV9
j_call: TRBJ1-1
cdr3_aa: CASSGEGQGGTEAFF

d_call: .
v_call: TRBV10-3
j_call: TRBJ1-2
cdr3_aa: CAISEGIGQNYGYTF

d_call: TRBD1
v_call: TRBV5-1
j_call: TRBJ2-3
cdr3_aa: CASSLRQGTDTQYF

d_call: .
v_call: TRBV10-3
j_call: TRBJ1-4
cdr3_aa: CAISESGQGFAEKLFF

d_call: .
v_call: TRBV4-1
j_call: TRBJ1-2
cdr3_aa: CASSQAGGNYGYTF

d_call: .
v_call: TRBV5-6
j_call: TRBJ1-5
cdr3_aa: CASSRRGNQPQHF

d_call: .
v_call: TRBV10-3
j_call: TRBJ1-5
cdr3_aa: CAISSDSYQPQHF

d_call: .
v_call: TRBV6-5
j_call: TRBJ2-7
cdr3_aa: CASSYSRQTYEQYF

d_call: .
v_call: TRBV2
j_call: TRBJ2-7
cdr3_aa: CASSVRYEQYF

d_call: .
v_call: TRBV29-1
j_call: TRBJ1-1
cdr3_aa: CSGRTTGNTEAFF

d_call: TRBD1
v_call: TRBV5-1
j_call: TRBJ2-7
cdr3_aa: CASSHGQGGSYEQYF

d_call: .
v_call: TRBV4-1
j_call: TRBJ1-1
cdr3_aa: CASSGAVNTEAFF

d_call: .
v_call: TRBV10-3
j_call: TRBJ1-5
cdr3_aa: CAFFFPGTPDNQPQHF

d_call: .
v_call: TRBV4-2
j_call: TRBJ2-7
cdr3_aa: CASSQAGIDGYEQYF

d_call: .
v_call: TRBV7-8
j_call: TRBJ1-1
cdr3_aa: CASSLVLSTEAFF

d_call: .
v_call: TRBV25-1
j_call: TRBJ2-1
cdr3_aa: CASSPPYEQFF

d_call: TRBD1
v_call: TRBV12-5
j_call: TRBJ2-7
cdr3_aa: CASAPWGTVPHEQYF

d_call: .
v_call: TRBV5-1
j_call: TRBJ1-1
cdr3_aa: CASSLGAPGTEAFF

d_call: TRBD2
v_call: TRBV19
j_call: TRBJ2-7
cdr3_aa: CASKSQGGSYEQYF

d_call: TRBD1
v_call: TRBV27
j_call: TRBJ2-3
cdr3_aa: CASSSTPRGDTQYF

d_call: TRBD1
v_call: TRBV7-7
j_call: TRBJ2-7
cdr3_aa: CASSLGGQGTYEQYF

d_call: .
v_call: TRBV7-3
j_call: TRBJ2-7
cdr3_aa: CASSRSGQGYEQYF

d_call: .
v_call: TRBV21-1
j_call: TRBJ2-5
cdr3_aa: CASKEEGGTQYF

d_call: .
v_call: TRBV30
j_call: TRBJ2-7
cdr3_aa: CAWNSRSYEQYF

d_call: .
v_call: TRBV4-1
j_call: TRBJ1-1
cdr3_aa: CASSPRSGVGNTEAFF

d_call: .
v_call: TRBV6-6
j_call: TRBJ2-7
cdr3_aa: CASRAGRSSYEQYF

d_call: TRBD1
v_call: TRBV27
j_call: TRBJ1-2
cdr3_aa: CASSPTGDSIGYTF

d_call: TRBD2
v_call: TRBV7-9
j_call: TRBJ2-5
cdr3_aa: CASSLPLAGGETQYF

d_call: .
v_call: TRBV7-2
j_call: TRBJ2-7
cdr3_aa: CASSPTRIGGYYEQYF

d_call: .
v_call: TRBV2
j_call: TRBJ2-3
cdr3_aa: CASSDSAGAPDTQYF